This T cell receptor (beta chain) came from a study of cytomegalovirus exposure and HLA in healthy donors. Sequencing used immunoSEQ multiplex PCR; TCRdb keeps in-frame clones, though not all of them. This table holds roughly 120,000 clones, around 88% found once. Points on this clone: Its antigen is as yet unknown.

V gave up 6 bases and J gave up 1 base, with 9 bases separating them. Germline V CDR1 and CDR2: SQVTM, ANQGSEA. This CDR3 region has 12 residues. Findings of the study overall: Under in vitro conditions, a few CMV-associated chains were confirmed as specific for CMV antigens. Overall, roughly 150 TCR beta chains were annotated as cytomegalovirus-associated. Most TCR sequences were rare, but some public TCRs occurred in many donors.

While the first cohort had hundreds of subjects, the donors belonged to the separate validation cohort of about 120 subjects. The receptor was derived from a man between 18 and 29 years old in good health and CMV-seronegative. The sample taken for sequencing was PBMCs. The chain carries TRBV29-1 and TRBJ1-2, with TRBD1 as a possible D gene (5 bases). CDR3 protein: CSVGTDNYGYTF. The CDR3 DNA sequence: TGCAGCGTGGGGACTGATAACTATGGCTACACCTTC.